The T cell receptor beta chain under discussion was sequenced for a study of T cells in Graves' hyperthyroidism and ophthalmopathy. Study background: The blood sample was taken at first diagnosis, before treatment began.

Germline CDR1 is SNHLY and CDR2 is FYNNEI. V dropped 6 bases and J dropped 1 base, with 9 bases sitting between them. The CDR3 loop spans 13 amino acids. Amplification of TCR beta CDR3 regions used RNA as the template. In the first-round RT-PCR of the TCR CDR3, the HTBI primer set was used. TCRdb reanalysed the multiplex PCR reads using MiXCR and keeps one entry per CDR3 protein. The profile shows about 400,000 distinct CDR3 sequences, 15% to 18% of them singletons. This clonotype was seen ten or more times. For Graves' hyperthyroidism to be stable, ophthalmopathy could not progress within 18 months. Sequenced material: blood. The origin of this receptor is a woman under 30 with Graves' hyperthyroidism. The chain couples TRBV2 to TRBJ1-1; no clear D. The CDR3 nucleotides are TGTGCCAGCAGCGTGCACCGGAACACTGAAGCTTTCTTT. Its protein product is CASSVHRNTEAFF. Using reference TRBV2 and TRBJ1-1 for the parts outside the CDR3, the full variable domain is EPEVTQTPSHQVTQMGQEVILRCVPISNHLYFYWYRQILGQKVEFLVSFYNNEISEKSEIFDDQFSVERPDGSNFTLKIRSTKLEDSAMYFCASSVHRNTEAFFGQGTRLTVV.